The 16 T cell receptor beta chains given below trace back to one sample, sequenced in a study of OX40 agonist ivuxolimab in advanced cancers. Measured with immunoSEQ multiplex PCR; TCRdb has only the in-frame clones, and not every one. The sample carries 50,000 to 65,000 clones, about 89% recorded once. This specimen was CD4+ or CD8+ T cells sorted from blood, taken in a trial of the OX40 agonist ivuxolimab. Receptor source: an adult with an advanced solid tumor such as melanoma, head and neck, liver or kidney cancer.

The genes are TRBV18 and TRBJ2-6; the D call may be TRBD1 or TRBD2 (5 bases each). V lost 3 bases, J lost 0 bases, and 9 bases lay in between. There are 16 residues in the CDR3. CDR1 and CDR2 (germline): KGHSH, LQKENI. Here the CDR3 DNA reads TGTGCCAGCTCACCGGGACCCAACTCTGGGGCCAACGTCCTGACTTTC. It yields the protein CASSPGPNSGANVLTF.

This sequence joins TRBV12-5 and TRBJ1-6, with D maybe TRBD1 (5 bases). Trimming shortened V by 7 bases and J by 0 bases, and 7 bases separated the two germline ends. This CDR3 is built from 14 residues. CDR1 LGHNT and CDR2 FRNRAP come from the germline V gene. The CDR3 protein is CASADSSYNSPLHF. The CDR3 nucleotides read TGTGCTAGTGCAGACAGCTCCTATAATTCACCCCTCCACTTT.

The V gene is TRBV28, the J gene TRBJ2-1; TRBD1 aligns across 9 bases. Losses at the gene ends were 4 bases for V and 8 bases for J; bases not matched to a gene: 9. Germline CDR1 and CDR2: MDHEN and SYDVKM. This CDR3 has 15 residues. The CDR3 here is CASSSAGQGRDEQFF. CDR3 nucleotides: TGTGCCAGCAGTTCAGCGGGACAGGGTAGGGATGAGCAGTTCTTC.

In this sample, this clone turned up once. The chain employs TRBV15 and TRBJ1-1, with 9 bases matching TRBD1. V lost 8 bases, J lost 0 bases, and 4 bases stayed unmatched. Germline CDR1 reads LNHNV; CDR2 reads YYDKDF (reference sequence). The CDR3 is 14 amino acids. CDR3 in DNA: TGTGCCACCGGACGGGACAGGGTGAACACTGAAGCTTTCTTT. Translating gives CATGRDRVNTEAFF.

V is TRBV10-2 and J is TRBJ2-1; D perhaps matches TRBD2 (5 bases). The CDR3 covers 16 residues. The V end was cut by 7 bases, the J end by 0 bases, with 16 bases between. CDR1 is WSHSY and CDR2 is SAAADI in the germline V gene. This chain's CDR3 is CASKGSGTSSYNEQFF. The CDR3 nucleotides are TGCGCCAGCAAGGGCAGCGGAACGAGCTCCTACAATGAGCAGTTCTTC.

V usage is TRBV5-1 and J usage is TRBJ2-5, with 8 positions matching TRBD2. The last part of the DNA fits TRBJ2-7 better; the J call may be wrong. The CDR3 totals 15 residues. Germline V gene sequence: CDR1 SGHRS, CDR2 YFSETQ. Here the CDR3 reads CASSLGTSGSYEQYF. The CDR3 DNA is TGCGCCAGCAGCTTAGGTACTAGCGGTTCCTACGAGCAGTACTTC.

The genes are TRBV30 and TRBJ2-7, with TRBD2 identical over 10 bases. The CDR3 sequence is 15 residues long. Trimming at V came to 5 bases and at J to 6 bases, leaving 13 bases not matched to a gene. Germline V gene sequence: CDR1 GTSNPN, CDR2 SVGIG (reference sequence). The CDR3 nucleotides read TGTGCCTGGGCCTCGGGGGGACTAGCGAAGGGCGAGCAGTACTTC. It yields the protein CAWASGGLAKGEQYF. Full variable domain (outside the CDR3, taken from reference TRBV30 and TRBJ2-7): SQTIHQWPATLVQPVGSPLSLECTVEGTSNPNLYWYRQAAGRGLQLLFYSVGIGQISSEVPQNLSASRPQDRQFILSSKKLLLSDSGFYLCAWASGGLAKGEQYFGPGTRLTVT.

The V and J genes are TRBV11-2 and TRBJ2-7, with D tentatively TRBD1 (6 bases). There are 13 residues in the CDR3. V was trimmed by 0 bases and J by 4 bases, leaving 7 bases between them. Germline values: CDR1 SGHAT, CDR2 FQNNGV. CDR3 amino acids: CASSLEQGYEQYF. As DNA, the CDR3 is TGTGCCAGCAGCTTAGAACAGGGATACGAGCAGTACTTC.

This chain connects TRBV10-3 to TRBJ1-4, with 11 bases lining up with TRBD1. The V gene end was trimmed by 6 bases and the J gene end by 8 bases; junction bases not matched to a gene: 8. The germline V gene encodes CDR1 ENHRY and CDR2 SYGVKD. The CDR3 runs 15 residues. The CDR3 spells CAIREGDRGNEKLFF. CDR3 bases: TGTGCCATCAGGGAAGGGGACAGGGGGAACGAAAAACTGTTTTTT.

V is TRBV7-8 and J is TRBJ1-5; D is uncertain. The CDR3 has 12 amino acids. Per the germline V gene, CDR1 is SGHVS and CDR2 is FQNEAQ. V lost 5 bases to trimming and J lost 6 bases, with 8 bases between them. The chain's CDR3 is CASSRIGQPQHF. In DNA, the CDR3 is TGTGCCAGCAGCCGGATCGGTCAGCCCCAGCATTTT.

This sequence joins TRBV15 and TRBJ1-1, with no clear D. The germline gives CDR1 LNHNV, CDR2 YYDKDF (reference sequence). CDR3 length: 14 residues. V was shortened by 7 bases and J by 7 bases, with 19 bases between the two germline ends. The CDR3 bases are TGTGCCACCACCCCAGGACCCAACTTCGGTGAAGCTTTCTTT. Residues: CATTPGPNFGEAFF. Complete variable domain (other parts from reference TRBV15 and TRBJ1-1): DAMVIQNPRYQVTQFGKPVTLSCSQTLNHNVMYWYQQKSSQAPKLLFHYYDKDFNNEADTPDNFQSRRPNTSFCFLDIRSPGLGDTAMYLCATTPGPNFGEAFFGQGTRLTVV.

CDR3 in amino acids: CASSRSGQGGDIQYF. The CDR3 coding sequence is TGTGCCAGCTCACGCTCGGGACAGGGCGGAGACATTCAGTACTTC. This chain connects TRBV18 to TRBJ2-4; 9 nucleotides match TRBD1. The J segment lost 8 bases and the V segment lost 4 bases, leaving 9 bases of the junction unmatched. Germline V lookup: CDR1 KGHSH, CDR2 LQKENI. This CDR3 has 15 amino acids.

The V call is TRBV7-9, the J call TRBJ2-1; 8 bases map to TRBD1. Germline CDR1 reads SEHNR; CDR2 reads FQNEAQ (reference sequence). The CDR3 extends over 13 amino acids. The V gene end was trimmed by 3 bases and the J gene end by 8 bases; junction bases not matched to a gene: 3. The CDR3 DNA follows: TGTGCCAGCAGCTTCGACAGGGGCGATGAGCAGTTCTTC. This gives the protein CASSFDRGDEQFF. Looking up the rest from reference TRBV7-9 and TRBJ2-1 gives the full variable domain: DTGVSQNPRHKITKRGQNVTFRCDPISEHNRLYWYRQTLGQGPEFLTYFQNEAQLEKSRLLSDRFSAERPKGSFSTLEIQRTEQGDSAMYLCASSFDRGDEQFFGPGTRLTVL.

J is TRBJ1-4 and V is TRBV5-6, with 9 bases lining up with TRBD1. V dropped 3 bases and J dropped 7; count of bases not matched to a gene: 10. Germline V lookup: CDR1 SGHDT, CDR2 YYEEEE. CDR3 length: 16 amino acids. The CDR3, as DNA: TGTGCCAGCAGCTCGGGACAGGGACTAAGGGGTGAAAAACTGTTTTTT. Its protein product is CASSSGQGLRGEKLFF.

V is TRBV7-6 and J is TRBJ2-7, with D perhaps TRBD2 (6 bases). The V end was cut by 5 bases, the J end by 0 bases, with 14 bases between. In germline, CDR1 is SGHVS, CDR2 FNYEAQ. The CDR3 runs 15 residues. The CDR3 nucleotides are TGTGCCAGCAGCCCAACCCCCGGGAGCTCCTACGAGCAGTACTTC. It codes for CASSPTPGSSYEQYF.

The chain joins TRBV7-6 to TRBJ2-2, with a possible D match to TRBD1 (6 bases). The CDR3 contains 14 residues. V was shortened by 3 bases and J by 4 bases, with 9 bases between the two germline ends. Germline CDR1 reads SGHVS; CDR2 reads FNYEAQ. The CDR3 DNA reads TGTGCCAGCAGCTTCCTAGGGGGCACCGGGGAGCTGTTTTTT. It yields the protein CASSFLGGTGELFF.